The 21 T cell receptor beta chains below all came from one sample that was sequenced in a study of blood T cell repertoires in COVID-19. Clones were read by immunoSEQ multiplex PCR, and TCRdb kept only the in-frame ones, dropping some. The table records fewer than 400,000 clones, less than 85% of them present only once. The sequencing input was PBMCs or T cells enriched from blood (not recorded which). The origin of the receptors is a woman aged 30 to 39 who had been exposed to COVID-19.

This rearrangement joins TRBV28 to TRBJ1-1; D perhaps matches TRBD1 (5 bases). Trimming removed 4 bases at V and 0 bases at J, with 12 bases between. Germline CDR1 reads MDHEN; CDR2 reads SYDVKM. The CDR3 has 15 residues. CDR3 region: CASSSIGAMNTEAFF. CDR3 bases: TGTGCCAGCAGTTCAATAGGGGCAATGAACACTGAAGCTTTCTTT. The full variable domain, with the rest looked up from reference TRBV28 and TRBJ1-1, is DVKVTQSSRYLVKRTGEKVFLECVQDMDHENMFWYRQDPGLGLRLIYFSYDVKMKEKGDIPEGYSVSREKKERFSLILESASTNQTSMYLCASSSIGAMNTEAFFGQGTRLTVV.

The chain uses TRBV7-3 and TRBJ2-3; D perhaps matches TRBD2 (6 bases). The CDR3 is 14 residues long. CDR1 is SGHTA and CDR2 is FQGTGA in the germline V gene. Trimming took off 4 bases at V and 2 bases at J, with 10 bases between the two ends. The CDR3, as DNA: TGTGCCAGCAGCTCCGGGACTGCCACAGATACGCAGTATTTT. Its translation: CASSSGTATDTQYF.

V and J are TRBV3-1 (or the pseudogene TRBV3-2) and TRBJ1-2; 8 bases fit TRBD1. The CDR3 extends over 14 amino acids. Germline values: CDR1 LGHDT, CDR2 YNNKEL (reference sequence). J gave up 5 bases and V 4 bases, and 6 bases lay outside the gene matches. The CDR3 region is CASSPRRTGYGYTF. The CDR3 DNA reads as TGTGCCAGCAGCCCCCGAAGGACAGGGTATGGCTACACCTTC.

For the CDR3, the DNA is TGTGCCAGCAGTTTTGGGGGAGGTCGCACTGAAGCTTTCTTT. Protein product: CASSFGGGRTEAFF. The rearrangement joins TRBV27 to TRBJ1-1, with D possibly matching TRBD1 (5 bases). The CDR3 has 14 residues. The germline V gene has CDR1 MNHEY and CDR2 SMNVEV (reference sequence). Trimming stripped 3 bases from V and 4 bases from J, with 12 bases between.

The CDR3 nucleotides read TGTGCCAGCAGTTCTCGGACTAGCGGGAGACTAGCCTACGAGCAGTACTTC. Protein product: CASSSRTSGRLAYEQYF. The J gene is TRBJ2-7, the V gene TRBV28; 13 bases are a match to TRBD2. The CDR3 is 17 amino acids. CDR1 is MDHEN, CDR2 SYDVKM, per germline. V was pared by 4 bases and J by 2 bases, with 8 bases of the junction left unmatched.

The J gene is TRBJ1-2, the V gene TRBV6-1; 12 bases match TRBD1. Trimming removed 0 bases from V and 7 bases from J; junction bases left unmatched: 12. This CDR3 has 18 amino acids. Germline V gives CDR1 MNHNS, CDR2 SASEGT. CDR3 nucleotides: TGTGCCAGCAGTGAAGCGCTTCTAATGGGACAGGGGGCGAGTGGCTACACCTTC. Translating it yields CASSEALLMGQGASGYTF.

The chain uses TRBV5-8 and TRBJ2-5; possible D gene TRBD2, 6 bases. CDR1 is SGHTS and CDR2 is YDEGEE in the germline V gene. Between the trimmed V and J ends, which lost 1 base and 4 bases, there was a span of 14 bases. The length of the CDR3 is 15 residues. CDR3 DNA: TGTGCCAGCAGCTTGTTGTTCGGGGGAGCAGAGACCCAGTACTTC. Translation: CASSLLFGGAETQYF.

The chain has TRBV27 and TRBJ2-7; D is perhaps TRBD1 (5 bases). In germline, CDR1 is MNHEY, CDR2 SMNVEV (reference sequence). This CDR3 comprises 15 residues. Trimming stripped 4 bases from V and 2 bases from J, with 15 bases between. This chain's CDR3 is CASSSPGKATYEQYF. As DNA, the CDR3 is TGTGCCAGCAGTTCCCCAGGGAAGGCGACCTACGAGCAGTACTTC.

This clone was counted a single time. The chain recombines TRBV5-4 with TRBJ1-3, with 8 nucleotides matching TRBD1. Trimming took 7 bases from V and 0 from J; bases not matched to a gene: 3. Germline V gene lookup returns CDR1 SGHNT and CDR2 YYREEE (reference sequence). The CDR3 loop spans 14 amino acids. The CDR3 loop reads CASGGQGSGNTIYF. CDR3 DNA sequence: TGTGCCAGCGGCGGACAGGGCTCTGGAAACACCATATATTTT.

This clone appeared once. V gene TRBV28 combines with J gene TRBJ1-6; 8 bases agree with TRBD1. V dropped 6 bases and J dropped 7; count of bases not matched to a gene: 5. The CDR3 runs to 14 residues. Germline lookup yields CDR1 MDHEN and CDR2 SYDVKM. The CDR3 sequence: CASRTQGENSPLHF. In DNA form, the CDR3 reads TGTGCCAGCAGGACACAGGGGGAGAATTCACCCCTCCACTTT.

The gene calls are TRBV20-1 and TRBJ1-1; TRBD1 matches at 7 bases. Germline lookup yields CDR1 DFQATT and CDR2 SNEGSKA (reference sequence). Trimming at V came to 7 bases and at J to 6 bases, leaving 5 bases not matched to a gene. The CDR3 length is 11 residues. The CDR3 sequence: CSVSGGPEAFF. In DNA, the CDR3 is TGCAGTGTGTCAGGGGGTCCTGAAGCTTTCTTT.

The chain uses TRBV7-9 and TRBJ2-7, with 8 bases identical to TRBD1. CDR3 length: 16 amino acids. With V trimmed by 6 bases and J by 6 bases, 16 bases remained unmatched. CDR1 is SEHNR, CDR2 FQNEAQ, per germline (reference sequence). CDR3 residues: CASSLTTRTGKAEQYF. The CDR3 DNA sequence: TGTGCCAGCAGTCTCACAACCCGGACAGGGAAAGCCGAGCAGTACTTC.

V usage is TRBV4-3 and J usage is TRBJ2-7; perhaps TRBD1 as D (6 bases). The germline V gene encodes CDR1 LGHNA and CDR2 YSLEER. V shed 0 bases and J shed 2 bases, with 17 bases lying between them. The CDR3 is made up of 17 amino acids. For the CDR3, the DNA is TGCGCCAGCAGCCAAGATAAGGATAGGACAGACCCCTACGAGCAGTACTTC. Translating gives CASSQDKDRTDPYEQYF.

This sequence joins TRBV6-5 and TRBJ1-5; 7 positions match TRBD1. CDR1 and CDR2 (germline): MNHEY, SVGAGI. The junction had 3 bases not matched to a gene; V was cut back by 0 bases and J by 4 bases. CDR3 length: 15 residues. CDR3: CASSYSEQGNQPQHF. In DNA, the CDR3 is TGTGCCAGCAGTTACTCAGAACAGGGGAATCAGCCCCAGCATTTT.

This chain uses TRBV5-4 with TRBJ2-5; D might be TRBD2 (6 bases). This CDR3 is built from 14 residues. Germline V gives CDR1 SGHNT, CDR2 YYREEE (reference sequence). V lost 2 bases and J lost 4, with 12 bases in between. The CDR3 spells CASSFRGSLETQYF. The CDR3 region has the DNA TGTGCCAGCAGCTTCCGGGGGAGCCTAGAGACCCAGTACTTC.

This rearrangement joins TRBV29-1 to TRBJ1-1; D perhaps matches TRBD1 (6 bases). The length of the CDR3 is 14 residues. Looked up from germline, CDR1 is SQVTM and CDR2 is ANQGSEA. V lost 6 bases, J lost 1 base, and 15 bases lay in between. As DNA, the CDR3 is TGCAGCGTCGCCCTGGCCAGGGGGAACACTGAAGCTTTCTTT. The encoded protein is CSVALARGNTEAFF. Full variable domain (outside the CDR3, taken from reference TRBV29-1 and TRBJ1-1): SAVISQKPSRDICQRGTSLTIQCQVDSQVTMMFWYRQQPGQSLTLIATANQGSEATYESGFVIDKFPISRPNLTFSTLTVSNMSPEDSSIYLCSVALARGNTEAFFGQGTRLTVV.

This clone was picked up many times. This rearrangement joins TRBV6-5 to TRBJ1-2; TRBD1 matches at 11 bases. The ends lost 7 bases at V and 8 bases at J; junction bases unmatched: 9. Germline V gene sequence: CDR1 MNHEY, CDR2 SVGAGI. The CDR3 contains 14 residues. For the CDR3, the DNA is TGTGCCAGCACCTTCGGACAGGGGGCACGAGGCTACACCTTC. It codes for CASTFGQGARGYTF.

This chain uses TRBV9 with TRBJ2-7; D possibly corresponds to TRBD1 (6 bases). Trimming removed 0 bases from V and 5 bases from J, with 12 bases in between. From germline, CDR1 is SGDLS and CDR2 YYNGEE. The CDR3 consists of 14 residues. The CDR3, as DNA: TGTGCCAGCAGCGTAGGGACAGCTTGGGACGAGCAGTACTTC. Translation gives CASSVGTAWDEQYF.

Details on this clone: Other DNA sequences from this sample encode an identical CDR3 as well. This chain uses TRBV9 with TRBJ1-6; perhaps TRBD1 as D (5 bases). This CDR3 has 14 amino acids. Germline V lookup: CDR1 SGDLS, CDR2 YYNGEE. Between the trimmed V and J ends, which lost 0 bases and 5 bases, there was a span of 6 bases. CDR3 sequence reads: CASSVGRDNSPLHF. DNA for the CDR3: TGTGCCAGCAGCGTAGGCAGGGATAATTCACCCCTCCACTTT.

This clone was seen a single time. This sequence joins TRBV3-1 (or the pseudogene TRBV3-2) and TRBJ1-6; TRBD1 matches 7 bases. V lost 2 bases to trimming and J lost 12 bases; unmatched junction nucleotides: 7. The CDR3 spans 14 residues. CDR1 LGHDT and CDR2 YNNKEL come from the germline V gene (reference sequence). CDR3 amino acids: CASSQRDSVGPLHF. The CDR3, as DNA: TGTGCCAGCAGCCAACGGGACAGCGTGGGACCCCTCCACTTT.

This chain connects TRBV28 to TRBJ2-2, with 12 bases aligning to TRBD1. Trimming took 6 bases from V and 5 from J; bases not matched to a gene: 4. Per the germline V gene, CDR1 is MDHEN and CDR2 is SYDVKM. The CDR3 has 15 amino acids. The CDR3 DNA follows: TGTGCCAGCAGGGGACAGGGGGCGGGGACCGGGGAGCTGTTTTTT. Its protein product is CASRGQGAGTGELFF.